This is a list of T cell receptor beta chains from one sample in a study of breast tumors, draining lymph nodes, adjacent tissues. TCRdb called the multiplex PCR reads again in MiXCR, with one record for every CDR3 protein. The sample lists more than 250,000 distinct CDR3 sequences, around 30% occurring once. The sample was axillary lymph node tissue. Receptors originate from a female donor with breast cancer. Some clones in this sample may be carry-over from other donors' samples. The CDR3 runs from the conserved cysteine through the conserved F or W. D genes are given only for firm matches. Where a row states a size, it is once, few, many or the class of an expanded clone; other rows omit it.

>TRBJ2-1|.|TRBV27|.
CASGPLDHYNEQFF
TGTGCCAGCGGGCCCCTGGACCATTACAATGAGCAGTTCTTC
>TRBJ1-6|many|TRBV7-9|.
CASSLGGGDSPLHF
TGTGCCAGCAGCTTAGGGGGAGGCGATTCACCCCTCCACTTT
>TRBJ1-3|once|TRBV13|.
CASSSGISGKTIYF
TGTGCCAGCAGCTCAGGCATCTCTGGAAAGACCATATATTTT
>TRBJ2-7|.|TRBV6-2/TRBV6-3|.
CASRTANYEQYF
TGTGCCAGCAGGACAGCGAACTACGAGCAGTACTTC
>TRBJ2-1|many|TRBV4-1|.
CASSPHGTTADEQFF
TGCGCCAGCAGCCCCCATGGGACCACGGCCGATGAGCAGTTCTTC
>TRBJ2-5|.|TRBV18|.
CASSRYPSAEQETQYF
TGTGCCAGCTCGCGCTACCCTAGCGCCGAACAAGAGACCCAGTACTTC
>TRBJ2-7|many|TRBV5-6|TRBD1
CASSFGQGRSQYF
TGTGCCAGCAGCTTCGGACAGGGACGGAGTCAGTACTTC
>TRBJ2-2|many|TRBV19|.
CASSQSRNTGELFF
TGTGCCAGTAGTCAGTCCAGAAACACCGGGGAGCTGTTTTTT
>TRBJ2-3|many|TRBV9|TRBD2
CASSVVGTSITDTQYF
TGTGCCAGCAGCGTAGTCGGGACTAGCATCACAGATACGCAGTATTTT
>TRBJ2-3|many|TRBV7-9|TRBD2
CAIPLAGFTDTQYF
TGTGCCATACCACTAGCGGGCTTCACAGATACGCAGTATTTT
>TRBJ1-4|many|TRBV20-1|.
CSASGGRREKLFF
TGCAGTGCTAGCGGGGGTCGCAGGGAAAAACTGTTTTTT
>TRBJ2-5|many|TRBV13|.
CASSTGSSGETQYF
TGTGCCAGCAGCACCGGGTCGTCCGGAGAGACCCAGTACTTC
>TRBJ2-2|many|TRBV10-3|.
CAISERGLRTGELFF
TGTGCCATCAGTGAGAGAGGACTTCGAACCGGGGAGCTGTTTTTT
>TRBJ2-7|many|TRBV10-2|.
CASSDTRLAYEQYF
TGCGCCAGCAGTGATACGAGACTAGCCTACGAGCAGTACTTC
>TRBJ2-2|many|TRBV19|TRBD1
CASSFGDRDTGELFF
TGTGCCAGTAGTTTTGGGGACAGGGACACCGGGGAGCTGTTTTTT
>TRBJ2-3|.|TRBV29-1|TRBD2
CSVVPGLAGTDTQYF
TGCAGCGTCGTACCGGGACTAGCGGGAACAGATACGCAGTATTTT
>TRBJ2-3|many|TRBV9|TRBD2
CASSVGLAGGDTQYF
TGTGCCAGCAGCGTAGGTCTAGCGGGAGGGGATACGCAGTATTTT
>TRBJ1-2|many|TRBV4-1|.
CASSQEETNYGYTF
TGCGCCAGCAGCCAAGAGGAAACTAACTATGGCTACACCTTC
>TRBJ2-7|.|TRBV12-3/TRBV12-4|.
CASSFPGIHYEQYF
TGTGCCAGTAGTTTCCCCGGGATTCACTACGAGCAGTACTTC
>TRBJ2-7|.|TRBV24-1|TRBD2
CATSDIAGGPVYEQYF
TGTGCCACCAGTGATATAGCGGGAGGGCCCGTTTACGAGCAGTACTTC
>TRBJ2-7|many|TRBV9|TRBD1
CASSGSPGTVDEQYF
TGTGCCAGCAGCGGATCCCCCGGGACAGTCGACGAGCAGTACTTC
>TRBJ2-7|.|TRBV20-1|TRBD2
CSARDLQRGFSYEQYF
TGCAGTGCTAGAGATTTGCAGCGGGGCTTCTCCTACGAGCAGTACTTC
>TRBJ2-3|many|TRBV19|.
CASSIRGNGLSVTDTQYF
TGTGCCAGTAGTATAAGGGGGAATGGACTATCTGTCACAGATACGCAGTATTTT
>TRBJ2-5|.|TRBV18|.
CASSASGDQTQYF
TGTGCCAGCTCAGCTTCAGGGGACCAGACCCAGTACTTC
>TRBJ2-5|many|TRBV13|TRBD1
CAGGTGGDETQYF
TGTGCCGGGGGTACAGGGGGCGATGAGACCCAGTACTTC
>TRBJ2-7|many|TRBV10-1|.
CASSEGLAAGEQYF
TGCGCCAGCAGTGAGGGACTCGCGGCTGGAGAGCAGTACTTC
>TRBJ2-3|many|TRBV19|.
CASNPGFTDTQYF
TGTGCCAGTAATCCGGGGTTCACAGATACGCAGTATTTT
>TRBJ2-5|many|TRBV4-1|.
CASSQDRRQETQYF
TGCGCCAGCAGCCAAGACAGGAGACAAGAGACCCAGTACTTC
>TRBJ2-2|many|TRBV29-1|.
CSVAPASNTGELFF
TGCAGCGTGGCCCCGGCCTCCAACACCGGGGAGCTGTTTTTT
>TRBJ2-7|many|TRBV4-1|TRBD2
CASSQPDGGTYEQYF
TGCGCCAGCAGCCAGCCGGACGGGGGGACCTACGAGCAGTACTTC
>TRBJ2-7|few|TRBV18|TRBD1
CASSPRDRQLEQYF
TGTGCCAGCTCACCGAGGGACAGGCAACTCGAGCAGTACTTC
>TRBJ2-1|many|TRBV24-1|.
CATSDLRLALQNEQFF
TGTGCCACCAGTGATTTGAGACTGGCACTACAGAATGAGCAGTTCTTC
>TRBJ2-7|few|TRBV3-1|.
CASSQEGTSSYEQYF
TGTGCCAGCAGCCAAGAGGGGACAAGCTCCTACGAGCAGTACTTC
>TRBJ1-2|few|TRBV5-1|TRBD1
CASSLETGVYGYTF
TGCGCCAGCAGCTTGGAAACAGGGGTCTATGGCTACACCTTC
>TRBJ2-5|many|TRBV27|.
CASSFAVGETQYF
TGTGCCAGCAGTTTCGCGGTCGGAGAGACCCAGTACTTC
>TRBJ1-4|many|TRBV12-3/TRBV12-4|.
CATATEGEKLFF
TGTGCCACCGCAACAGAAGGGGAAAAACTGTTTTTT
>TRBJ1-3|many|TRBV11-3|.
CASSDRRSGNTIYF
TGTGCCAGCAGTGACAGACGCTCTGGAAACACCATATATTTT
>TRBJ1-5|many|TRBV10-2|.
CASTPRENQPQHF
TGCGCCAGCACACCAAGGGAAAATCAGCCCCAGCATTTT
>TRBJ2-1|many|TRBV11-2|.
CASSFGTNPSYNEQFF
TGTGCCAGCAGCTTCGGGACAAATCCCTCCTACAATGAGCAGTTCTTC
>TRBJ2-7|many|TRBV19|.
CASGGIPYEQYF
TGTGCCTCGGGCGGGATACCCTACGAGCAGTACTTC
>TRBJ1-5|.|TRBV6-2/TRBV6-3|.
CASRVQGPNQPQHF
TGTGCCAGCAGGGTCCAGGGACCCAATCAGCCCCAGCATTTT
>TRBJ2-1|many|TRBV29-1|TRBD2
CSVEGGSGRARYNEQFF
TGCAGCGTTGAAGGGGGTAGCGGGAGGGCTCGCTACAATGAGCAGTTCTTC
>TRBJ2-3|few|TRBV6-2/TRBV6-3|TRBD1
CASRLPGQGPGTQYF
TGTGCCAGCAGACTTCCGGGACAGGGCCCGGGGACGCAGTATTTT
>TRBJ2-7|.|TRBV6-2/TRBV6-3|.
CASSYSTGRVNEQYF
TGTGCCAGCAGTTACTCGACAGGCAGGGTGAATGAGCAGTACTTC
>TRBJ2-7|many|TRBV20-1|.
CSAIGVTYEQYF
TGCAGTGCCATTGGGGTTACCTACGAGCAGTACTTC
>TRBJ1-2|many|TRBV7-2|TRBD1
CASSSTPGTGVRYGYTF
TGTGCCAGCAGCTCCACCCCCGGGACAGGGGTGCGCTATGGCTACACCTTC
>TRBJ2-1|.|TRBV15|.
CATSSAPKLGASYNEQFF
TGTGCCACCAGCAGTGCTCCCAAACTAGGAGCCTCCTACAATGAGCAGTTCTTC
>TRBJ2-7|few|TRBV11-2|TRBD2
CASSLGRTSYEQYF
TGTGCCAGCAGCTTAGGCCGGACTAGTTACGAGCAGTACTTC
>TRBJ2-7|many|TRBV20-1|.
CSAADGAEDEQYF
TGCAGTGCTGCGGACGGAGCCGAAGACGAGCAGTACTTC
>TRBJ2-5|many|TRBV5-8|.
CASSLGSGEETQYF
TGTGCCAGCAGCTTGGGGTCAGGGGAAGAGACCCAGTACTTC